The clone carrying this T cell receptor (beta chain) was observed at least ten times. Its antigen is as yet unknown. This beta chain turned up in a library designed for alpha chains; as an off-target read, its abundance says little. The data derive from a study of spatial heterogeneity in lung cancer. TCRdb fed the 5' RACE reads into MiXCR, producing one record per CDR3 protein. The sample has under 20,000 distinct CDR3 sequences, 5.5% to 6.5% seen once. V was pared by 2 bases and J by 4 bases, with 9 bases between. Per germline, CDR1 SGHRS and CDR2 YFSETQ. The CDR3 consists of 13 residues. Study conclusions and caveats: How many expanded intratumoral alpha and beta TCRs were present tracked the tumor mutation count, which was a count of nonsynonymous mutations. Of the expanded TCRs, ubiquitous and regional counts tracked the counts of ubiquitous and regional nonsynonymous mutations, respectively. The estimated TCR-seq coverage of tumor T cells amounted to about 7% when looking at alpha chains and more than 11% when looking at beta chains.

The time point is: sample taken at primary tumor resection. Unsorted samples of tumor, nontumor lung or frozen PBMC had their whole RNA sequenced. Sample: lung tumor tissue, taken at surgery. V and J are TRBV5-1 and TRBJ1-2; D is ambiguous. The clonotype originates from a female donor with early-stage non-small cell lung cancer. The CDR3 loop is CASSFGASYGYTF. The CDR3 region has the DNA TGCGCCAGCAGCTTTGGCGCCAGCTATGGCTACACCTTC.